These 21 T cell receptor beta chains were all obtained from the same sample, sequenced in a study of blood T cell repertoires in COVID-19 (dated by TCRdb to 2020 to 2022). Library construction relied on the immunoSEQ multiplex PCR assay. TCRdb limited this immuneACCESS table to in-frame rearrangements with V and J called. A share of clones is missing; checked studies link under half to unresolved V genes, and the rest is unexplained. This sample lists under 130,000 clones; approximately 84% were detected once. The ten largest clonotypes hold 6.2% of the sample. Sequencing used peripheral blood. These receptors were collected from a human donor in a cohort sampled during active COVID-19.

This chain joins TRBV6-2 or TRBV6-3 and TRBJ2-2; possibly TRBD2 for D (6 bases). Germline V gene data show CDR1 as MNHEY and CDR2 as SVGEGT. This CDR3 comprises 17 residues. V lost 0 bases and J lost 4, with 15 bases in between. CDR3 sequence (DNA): TGTGCCAGCAGTTACTCGACGGGACTGGGGGTCACCGGGGAGCTGTTTTTT. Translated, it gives CASSYSTGLGVTGELFF.

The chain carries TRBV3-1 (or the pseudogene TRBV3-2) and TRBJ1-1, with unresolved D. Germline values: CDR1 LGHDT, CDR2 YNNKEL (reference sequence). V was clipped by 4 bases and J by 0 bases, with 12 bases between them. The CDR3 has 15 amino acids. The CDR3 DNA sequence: TGTGCCAGCAGCCGAATCAGAAGTATGAACACTGAAGCTTTCTTT. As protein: CASSRIRSMNTEAFF.

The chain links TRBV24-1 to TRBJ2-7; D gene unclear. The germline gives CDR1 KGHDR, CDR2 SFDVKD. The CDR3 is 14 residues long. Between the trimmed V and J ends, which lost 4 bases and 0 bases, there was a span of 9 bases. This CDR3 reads CATSDQQSSYEQYF. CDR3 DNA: TGTGCCACCAGTGACCAACAGAGCTCCTACGAGCAGTACTTC.

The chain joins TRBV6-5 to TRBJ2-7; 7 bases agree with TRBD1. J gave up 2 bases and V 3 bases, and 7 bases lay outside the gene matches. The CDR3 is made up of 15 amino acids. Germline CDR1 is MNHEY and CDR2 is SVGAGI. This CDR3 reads CASSYIRTGPYEQYF. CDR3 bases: TGTGCCAGCAGTTATATTAGGACAGGACCCTACGAGCAGTACTTC.

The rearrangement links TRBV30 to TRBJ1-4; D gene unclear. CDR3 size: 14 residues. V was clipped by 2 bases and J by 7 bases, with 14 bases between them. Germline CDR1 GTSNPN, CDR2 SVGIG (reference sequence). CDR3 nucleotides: TGTGCCTGGAGTTCGGCGGGGTTTGGTGAAAAACTGTTTTTT. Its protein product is CAWSSAGFGEKLFF.

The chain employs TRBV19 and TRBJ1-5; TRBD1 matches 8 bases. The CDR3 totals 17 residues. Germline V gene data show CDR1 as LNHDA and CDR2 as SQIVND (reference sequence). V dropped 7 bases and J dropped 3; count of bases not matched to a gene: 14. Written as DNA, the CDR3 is TGTGCCAGTACTCACGGTAGGGGGACAGGACTCAATCAGCCCCAGCATTTT. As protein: CASTHGRGTGLNQPQHF.

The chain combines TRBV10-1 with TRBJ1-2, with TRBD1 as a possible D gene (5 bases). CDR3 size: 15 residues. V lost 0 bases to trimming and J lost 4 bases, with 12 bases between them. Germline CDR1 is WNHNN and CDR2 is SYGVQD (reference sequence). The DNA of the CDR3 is TGCGCCAGCAGTGAGTCGACAGACCTTCGCTATGGCTACACCTTC. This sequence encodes CASSESTDLRYGYTF.

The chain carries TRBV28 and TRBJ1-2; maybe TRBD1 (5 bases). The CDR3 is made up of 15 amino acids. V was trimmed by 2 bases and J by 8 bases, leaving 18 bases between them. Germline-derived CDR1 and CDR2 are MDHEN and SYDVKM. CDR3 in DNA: TGTGCCAGCAGTTTAGTGTCGGGGGAGGCGAGGGGCTACACCTTC. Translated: CASSLVSGEARGYTF.

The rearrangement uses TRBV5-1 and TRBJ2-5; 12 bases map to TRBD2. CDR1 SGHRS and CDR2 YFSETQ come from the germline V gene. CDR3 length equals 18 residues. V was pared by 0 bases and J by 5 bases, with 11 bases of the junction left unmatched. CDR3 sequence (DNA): TGCGCCAGCAGCTTGGGTTTACTAGCGGGGGGCCGAGGGGAGACCCAGTACTTC. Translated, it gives CASSLGLLAGGRGETQYF.

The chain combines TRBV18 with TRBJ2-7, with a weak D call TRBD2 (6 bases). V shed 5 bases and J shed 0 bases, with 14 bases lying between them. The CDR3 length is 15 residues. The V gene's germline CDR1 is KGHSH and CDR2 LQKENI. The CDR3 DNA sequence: TGTGCCAGCTCAGTAGTAGCGGAGGACTCCTACGAGCAGTACTTC. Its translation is CASSVVAEDSYEQYF.

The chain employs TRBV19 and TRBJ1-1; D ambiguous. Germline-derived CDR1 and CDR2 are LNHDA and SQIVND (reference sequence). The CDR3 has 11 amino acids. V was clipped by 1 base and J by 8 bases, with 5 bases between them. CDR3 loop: CASSIGPEAFF. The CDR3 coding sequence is TGTGCCAGTAGTATAGGGCCGGAAGCTTTCTTT.

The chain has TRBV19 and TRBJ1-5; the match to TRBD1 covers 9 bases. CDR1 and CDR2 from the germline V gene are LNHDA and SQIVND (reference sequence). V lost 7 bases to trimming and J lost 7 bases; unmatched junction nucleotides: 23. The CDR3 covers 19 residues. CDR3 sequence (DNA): TGTGCCAGTACCACAGTGAGATCAAACAGGGGGCGAGCTGGGCAGCCCCAGCATTTT. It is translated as CASTTVRSNRGRAGQPQHF.

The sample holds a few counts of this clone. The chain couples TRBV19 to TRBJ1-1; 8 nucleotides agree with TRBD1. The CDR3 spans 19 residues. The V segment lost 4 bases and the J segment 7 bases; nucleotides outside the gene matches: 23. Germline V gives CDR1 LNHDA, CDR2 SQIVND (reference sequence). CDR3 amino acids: CASSRSGRMGRGLKDEAFF. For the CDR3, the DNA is TGTGCCAGTAGTAGAAGTGGTCGCATGGGCAGGGGGCTAAAAGATGAAGCTTTCTTT.

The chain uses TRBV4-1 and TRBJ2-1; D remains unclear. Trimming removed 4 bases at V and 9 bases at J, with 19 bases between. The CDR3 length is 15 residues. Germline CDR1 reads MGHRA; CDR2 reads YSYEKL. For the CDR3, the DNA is TGCGCCAGCAGCCCGTACCCCTATTCGGGTGGTGAGCAGTTCTTC. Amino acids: CASSPYPYSGGEQFF.

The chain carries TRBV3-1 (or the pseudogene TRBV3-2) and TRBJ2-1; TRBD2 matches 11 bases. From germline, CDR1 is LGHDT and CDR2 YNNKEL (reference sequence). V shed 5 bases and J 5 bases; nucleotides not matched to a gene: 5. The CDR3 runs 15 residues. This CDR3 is CASSGTSGGNNEQFF. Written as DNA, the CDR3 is TGTGCCAGCAGCGGCACTAGCGGGGGAAACAATGAGCAGTTCTTC.

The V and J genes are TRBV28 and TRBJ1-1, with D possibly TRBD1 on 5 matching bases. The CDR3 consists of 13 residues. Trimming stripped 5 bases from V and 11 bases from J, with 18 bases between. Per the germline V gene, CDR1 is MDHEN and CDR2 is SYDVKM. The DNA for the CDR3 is TGTGCCAGCAGTCACTCTCAGGGTTCCTGGGCTTTCTTT. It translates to CASSHSQGSWAFF.

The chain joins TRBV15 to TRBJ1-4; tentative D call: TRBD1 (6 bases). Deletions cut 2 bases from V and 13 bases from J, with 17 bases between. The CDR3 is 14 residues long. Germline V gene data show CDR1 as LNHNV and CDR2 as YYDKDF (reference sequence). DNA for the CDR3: TGTGCCACCAGCAGAACCGACCCAGAAGGGGGACTGTTTTTT. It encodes CATSRTDPEGGLFF.

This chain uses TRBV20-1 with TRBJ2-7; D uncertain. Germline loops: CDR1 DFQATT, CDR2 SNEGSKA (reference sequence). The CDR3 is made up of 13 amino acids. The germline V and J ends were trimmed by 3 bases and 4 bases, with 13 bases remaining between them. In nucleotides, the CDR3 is TGCAGTGCTAGTTTTACTGCTTCATACGAGCAGTACTTC. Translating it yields CSASFTASYEQYF.

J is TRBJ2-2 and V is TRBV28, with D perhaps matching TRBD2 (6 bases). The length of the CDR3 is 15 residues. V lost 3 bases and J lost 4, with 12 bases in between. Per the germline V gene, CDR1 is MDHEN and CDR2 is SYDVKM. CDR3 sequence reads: CASSLRRRVTGELFF. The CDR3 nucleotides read TGTGCCAGCAGTTTGAGACGGAGGGTCACCGGGGAGCTGTTTTTT. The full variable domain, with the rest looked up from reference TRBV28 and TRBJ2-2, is DVKVTQSSRYLVKRTGEKVFLECVQDMDHENMFWYRQDPGLGLRLIYFSYDVKMKEKGDIPEGYSVSREKKERFSLILESASTNQTSMYLCASSLRRRVTGELFFGEGSRLTVL.

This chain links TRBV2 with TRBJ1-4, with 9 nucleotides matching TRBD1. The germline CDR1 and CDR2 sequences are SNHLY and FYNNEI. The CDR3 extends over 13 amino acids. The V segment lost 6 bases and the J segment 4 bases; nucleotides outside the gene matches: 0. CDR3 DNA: TGTGCCAGCAGGACAGGGGGTAATGAAAAACTGTTTTTT. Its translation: CASRTGGNEKLFF. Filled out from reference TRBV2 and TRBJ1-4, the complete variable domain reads EPEVTQTPSHQVTQMGQEVILRCVPISNHLYFYWYRQILGQKVEFLVSFYNNEISEKSEIFDDQFSVERPDGSNFTLKIRSTKLEDSAMYFCASRTGGNEKLFFGSGTQLSVL.

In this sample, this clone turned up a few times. For the CDR3, the DNA is TGTGCCAGCGCTTCTCTAAGTAGGAGATTCTACAATGAGCAGTTCTTC. Its protein is CASASLSRRFYNEQFF. V is TRBV19 and J is TRBJ2-1; D gene unclear. The germline CDR1 and CDR2 sequences are LNHDA and SQIVND (reference sequence). Trimming took 9 bases from V and 3 from J, leaving 21 bases between them. The CDR3 is made up of 16 amino acids.